This TCR beta chain comes out of a study of post-analysis software for immune sequencing data. Findings and caveats of the study: Pronounced co-clustering by F measure was evident among identically batched samples. Comparison of patients with controls showed 4 to 6 TRBV segments more frequent in patients, TRBV5-6, TRBV5-1 and TRBV20-1 among them.

This CDR3 is 16 amino acids long. The V gene's germline CDR1 is SEHNR and CDR2 FQNEAQ (reference sequence). J lost 5 bases, V lost 5 bases, and 11 bases had no gene match. Unique molecular identifiers were built into the TCR beta cDNA libraries. In TCRdb, the PCR reads were re-called with MiXCR into one record per CDR3 protein. The data contain roughly 400,000 distinct CDR3 sequences, 30% to 40% of them singletons. Only a few counts were recorded for this clonotype. Its antigen is currently unknown. The chain links TRBV7-9 to TRBJ2-7; TRBD2 agrees at 11 bases. This clonotype was obtained from a girl aged 2 to 9 with multiple sclerosis. What was sequenced was blood. CDR3 nucleotides: TGTGCCAGCAGCCGAAGCTATAGCGGGGGGGCCGACGAGCAGTACTTC. Amino acid sequence: CASSRSYSGGADEQYF.